This note documents a single TCR beta chain sequence. Time point denoted: pre-reinfection, 55 to 20 weeks before reinfection detection. The sorted cells went straight to TCR sequencing with no prior in vitro expansion. Donors were people who inject drugs in the Montreal HEPCO cohort. Total naive CD8 T cells were sorted as viable CD3+ CD8+ CD45RO- cells from a couple of donors. The germline V gene has CDR1 SGHRS and CDR2 YFSETQ. The CDR3 has 15 amino acids. V lost 0 bases and J lost 6; bases outside the gene matches: 2. The table came from immunoSEQ multiplex PCR; TCRdb's copy has only in-frame clones and leaves some out. The sample yields approximately 51,000 clones, around 92% seen once. The entry originates in a study of memory CD8 T cells in hepatitis C reinfection. About the research overall: Samples before reinfection came 55 to 20 weeks prior to detection.

This clonotype was obtained from a man younger than 35 with hepatitis C virus infection. Sample: naive CD8+ T cells sorted from blood. V usage is TRBV5-1 and J usage is TRBJ2-2; 10 nucleotides line up with TRBD1. The CDR3 region is CASSLVGQGSGELFF. CDR3 coding DNA: TGCGCCAGCAGCTTGGTGGGACAGGGGTCCGGGGAGCTGTTTTTT.